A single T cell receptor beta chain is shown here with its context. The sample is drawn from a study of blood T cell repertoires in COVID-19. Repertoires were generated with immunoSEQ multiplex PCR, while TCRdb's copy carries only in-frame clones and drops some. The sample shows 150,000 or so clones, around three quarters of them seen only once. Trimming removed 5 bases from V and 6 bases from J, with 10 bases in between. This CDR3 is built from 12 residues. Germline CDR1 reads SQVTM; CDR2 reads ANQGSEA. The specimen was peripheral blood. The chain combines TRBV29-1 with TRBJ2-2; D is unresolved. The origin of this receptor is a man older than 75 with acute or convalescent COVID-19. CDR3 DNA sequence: TGCAGCGTTACAGTCGGTTCCGGGGAGCTGTTTTTT. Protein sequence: CSVTVGSGELFF.